This T cell receptor beta chain was sequenced for a study of blood T cell repertoires in COVID-19. Whole-study context: Donors in the United States, Italy and Spain gave samples during acute or convalescent COVID-19. PBMCs, B-cell-depleted T cells, or T cells provided the cDNA or gDNA that made up the material.

Sequenced by immunoSEQ multiplex PCR; TCRdb stores in-frame clones only, minus some. Among about 230,000 clones, 75% to 90% were seen once, and the ten largest hold 2.6%. Germline trimming cut 10 bases from V and 1 base from J; bases unmatched to any gene: 5. The V gene's germline CDR1 is ENHRY and CDR2 SYGVKD. The CDR3 has 13 amino acids. The specimen sequenced was peripheral blood. The chain is built from TRBV10-3 and TRBJ2-3; 7 nucleotides align to TRBD1. This clonotype was sampled from a woman aged 70 to 79 with active or convalescent COVID-19. CDR3 nucleotide sequence: TGTGCCACCTCGCAGGGGGGCACAGATACGCAGTATTTT. Protein: CATSQGGTDTQYF.